These T cell receptor beta chains were read from a single sample in a study of T cells in Graves' hyperthyroidism and ophthalmopathy. TCRdb redid the calling of the multiplex PCR reads with MiXCR, one entry per CDR3 protein. Seen here are hundreds of thousands of distinct CDR3 sequences, roughly 22% observed once, and the top ten hold 50% to 75%. Sequencing used blood. Receptor source: a man aged 30-40 years with Graves' ophthalmopathy. The CDR3 runs from the conserved cysteine through the conserved F or W. The D gene is left open where the match is weak. A clone size is listed for some rows: how often the clone was seen (once, few, many), or a class if it is expanded.

d_gene	abundance	v_gene	j_gene	CDR3aa
.	.	TRBV28	TRBJ1-1	CASGETDEGKAFF
.	few	TRBV30	TRBJ2-7	CAGALSYEQYF
.	.	TRBV27	TRBJ1-1	CASTAQGFLATEAFF
.	.	TRBV20-1	TRBJ1-1	CSARGRIVSGDNLAFF
.	few	TRBV4-1	TRBJ2-7	CASSQGPASYEQYF
.	many	TRBV5-1	TRBJ2-1	CASSLDLYNEQFF
TRBD2	few	TRBV7-2	TRBJ2-1	CASSPGTSGSRRQFF
.	many	TRBV27	TRBJ1-1	CASGSAEKNTEAFF
.	few	TRBV7-2	TRBJ2-6	CASSLRGTGANVLTF
TRBD1	few	TRBV9	TRBJ1-1	CASSPSMGTVNTEAFF
TRBD2	few	TRBV29-1	TRBJ2-7	CSVLTSGAYEQYF